The 32 T cell receptor beta chains presented below share a single source sample, sequenced in a study of blood T cell repertoires in COVID-19. The method was immunoSEQ multiplex PCR; TCRdb's version includes in-frame clones alone and lacks a portion of them. The profile shows some 110,000 clones, approximately 80% of them singletons. Material for sequencing was peripheral blood. These receptors were obtained from a man aged 45-65 years with acute or convalescent COVID-19.

The chain couples TRBV5-4 to TRBJ2-7; no definite D call. Trimming stripped 0 bases from V and 7 bases from J, with 8 bases between. Germline-derived CDR1 and CDR2 are SGHNT and YYREEE (reference sequence). The CDR3 covers 12 residues. CDR3 region: CASSLEVEEQYF. DNA of the CDR3: TGTGCCAGCAGCTTGGAAGTTGAGGAGCAGTACTTC.

This clone appeared a few times. The rearrangement links TRBV9 to TRBJ1-1, with D possibly matching TRBD1 (6 bases). Trimming removed 4 bases at V and 3 bases at J, with 10 bases between. The CDR3 runs 13 residues. Germline CDR1 and CDR2: SGDLS and YYNGEE. The CDR3 reads CASSLDRDTEAFF. CDR3 nucleotides: TGTGCCAGCAGCCTGGACAGAGACACTGAAGCTTTCTTT.

The chain joins TRBV13 to TRBJ2-5; 9 bases align to TRBD1. Germline V lookup: CDR1 PRHDT, CDR2 FYEKMQ (reference sequence). Trimming at V came to 3 bases and at J to 5 bases, leaving 7 bases not matched to a gene. The CDR3 is 15 amino acids. CDR3 DNA: TGTGCCAGCAGCTTGGTGGGACAGGGAGGGGAGACCCAGTACTTC. Amino acid sequence: CASSLVGQGGETQYF.

The chain couples TRBV6-6 to TRBJ2-7; D might be TRBD2 (5 bases). Germline V lookup: CDR1 MNHNY, CDR2 SVGAGI (reference sequence). The V gene lost 2 bases and the J gene lost 4 bases, with 18 bases spanning the gap. This CDR3 has 16 amino acids. The CDR3 sequence: CASSYTLVGRGYEQYF. The DNA of the CDR3 is TGTGCCAGCAGTTACACCCTGGTAGGTCGGGGTTACGAGCAGTACTTC.

The V and J genes are TRBV6-5 and TRBJ2-2; a possible D gene is TRBD2 (6 bases). Germline loops: CDR1 MNHEY, CDR2 SVGAGI. The CDR3 is made up of 14 amino acids. V dropped 3 bases and J dropped 4 bases, with 9 bases sitting between them. The CDR3: CASSYPGATGELFF. Written as DNA, the CDR3 is TGTGCCAGCAGTTATCCGGGAGCCACCGGGGAGCTGTTTTTT.

CDR3 in DNA: TGTGCCAGCAGCTGGACAGGGGTAGGTCAGCCCCAGCATTTT. Amino acids: CASSWTGVGQPQHF. The chain combines TRBV27 with TRBJ1-5, with TRBD1 matching over 9 bases. V dropped 6 bases and J dropped 6; count of bases not matched to a gene: 6. Germline lookup yields CDR1 MNHEY and CDR2 SMNVEV (reference sequence). The CDR3 is 14 residues long.

This clone showed up just a few times. The chain couples TRBV5-4 to TRBJ2-7; 10 bases agree with TRBD2. The V gene's germline CDR1 is SGHNT and CDR2 YYREEE (reference sequence). The CDR3 consists of 15 residues. V gave up 3 bases and J gave up 3 bases; unmatched junction bases: 6. In nucleotides, the CDR3 is TGTGCCAGCAGCTCTAGCGGGAGCCTCAACTACGAGCAGTACTTC. Its protein product is CASSSSGSLNYEQYF.

This rearrangement joins TRBV11-2 to TRBJ2-7; tentative D call: TRBD2 (5 bases). The V gene lost 0 bases and the J gene lost 5 bases, with 14 bases spanning the gap. Germline CDR1 SGHAT, CDR2 FQNNGV. The CDR3 has 15 amino acids. This CDR3 reads CASSLEVVGADEQYF. CDR3 nucleotides: TGTGCCAGCAGCTTAGAAGTGGTGGGAGCCGACGAGCAGTACTTC.

The CDR3 DNA follows: TGTGCCAGCAGTTACGACAGGGGCAGCACTGAAGCTTTCTTT. Protein product: CASSYDRGSTEAFF. This chain joins TRBV6-6 and TRBJ1-1; 8 bases agree with TRBD1. Germline V CDR1 and CDR2: MNHNY, SVGAGI (reference sequence). The J segment lost 4 bases and the V segment lost 2 bases, leaving 3 bases of the junction unmatched. The CDR3 is 14 amino acids.

The chain links TRBV5-6 to TRBJ2-1; unclear D gene. The CDR3 consists of 14 residues. The V gene's germline CDR1 is SGHDT and CDR2 YYEEEE. V was clipped by 0 bases and J by 5 bases, with 9 bases between them. The CDR3 nucleotides read TGTGCCAGCAGCTTGGCCCCTGAGGACAATGAGCAGTTCTTC. Its translation: CASSLAPEDNEQFF.

As concerns this clone: No DNA is shown, since the ends of the CDR3 on it are uncertain; the CDR3 is the one TCRdb lists. The chain carries TRBV6-5 and TRBJ1-6; TRBD1, the table's D call, lacks a check against the DNA. The CDR3 comprises 15 residues, both ends counted. Germline values: CDR1 MNHEY, CDR2 SVGAGI. The CDR3 sequence: CASSSSTRYNSPLHF.

This clone was detected a few times. The chain carries TRBV6-5 and TRBJ2-3; the D gene is possibly TRBD2 (7 bases). The CDR3 contains 14 residues. Germline-derived CDR1 and CDR2 are MNHEY and SVGAGI. The ends were cut back, 6 bases at V and 5 bases at J, with 15 bases in the middle. The CDR3 bases are TGTGCCAGCAGGTTGGGGGGGCCAGGAGATACGCAGTATTTT. This sequence encodes CASRLGGPGDTQYF.

The rearrangement joins TRBV27 to TRBJ2-7; D gene ambiguous. This CDR3 spans 15 amino acids. V lost 5 bases, J lost 0 bases, and 14 bases lay in between. Germline V gives CDR1 MNHEY, CDR2 SMNVEV (reference sequence). CDR3 protein: CASSRTQSSSYEQYF. The CDR3 nucleotides read TGTGCCAGCAGTCGAACCCAGTCAAGCTCCTACGAGCAGTACTTC.

V is TRBV4-1 and J is TRBJ2-1, with 11 bases identical to TRBD2. The CDR3 loop spans 13 amino acids. The J segment lost 10 bases and the V segment lost 3 bases, leaving 2 bases of the junction unmatched. CDR1 and CDR2 (germline): MGHRA, YSYEKL. CDR3 loop: CASSQPSGGEQFF. The DNA for the CDR3 is TGCGCCAGCAGCCAGCCTAGCGGGGGGGAGCAGTTCTTC.

The rearrangement uses TRBV5-1 and TRBJ2-2; TRBD2 agrees at 9 bases. Germline V gene sequence: CDR1 SGHRS, CDR2 YFSETQ. This CDR3 region has 17 residues. Trimming at V came to 1 base and at J to 6 bases, leaving 10 bases not matched to a gene. CDR3 residues: CASSLHGASGESGELFF. The CDR3 DNA reads TGCGCCAGCAGCTTGCACGGGGCTAGCGGGGAATCCGGGGAGCTGTTTTTT.

This clone showed up just a few times. The CDR3 DNA sequence: TGCGCCAGCAGCTTGGACAGGGTTCCTGGCTACACCTTC. Amino acid sequence: CASSLDRVPGYTF. This chain links TRBV5-1 with TRBJ1-2; TRBD1 might be the D (6 bases). The germline gives CDR1 SGHRS, CDR2 YFSETQ. There are 13 residues in the CDR3. Between the trimmed V and J ends, which lost 0 bases and 7 bases, there was a span of 10 bases.

This clone was picked up a small number of times. The chain recombines TRBV20-1 with TRBJ1-3, with D possibly being TRBD1 (6 bases). V shed 3 bases and J shed 4 bases, with 13 bases lying between them. Germline V gives CDR1 DFQATT, CDR2 SNEGSKA (reference sequence). This CDR3 has 14 residues. The chain's CDR3 is CSASNTGLGNTIYF. CDR3 nucleotides: TGCAGTGCTAGTAATACAGGGCTCGGAAACACCATATATTTT.

V and J are TRBV7-9 and TRBJ1-2; D gene unclear. Trimming took 3 bases from V and 2 from J, leaving 22 bases between them. This CDR3 is built from 18 residues. The germline CDR1 and CDR2 sequences are SEHNR and FQNEAQ (reference sequence). The CDR3 bases are TGTGCCAGCAGCTTTGATATTCGGGAACAAATTGTAAACTATGGCTACACCTTC. It codes for CASSFDIREQIVNYGYTF.

A word on this clone: At one end, the junction sequence differs from germline, possibly due to a read error. The CDR3 sequence: CASRLAGESYEQYF. The CDR3 DNA reads TGTGCCAGCAGATTAGCGGGGGAGTCCTACGAGCAGTACTTC. The chain employs TRBV11-2 and TRBJ2-7, with TRBD2 identical over 9 bases. The CDR3 contains 14 residues. Germline V CDR1 and CDR2: SGHAT, FQNNGV.

V is TRBV5-1 and J is TRBJ2-1; 7 nucleotides line up with TRBD2. The V gene's germline CDR1 is SGHRS and CDR2 YFSETQ. After removal of 0 bases from V and 2 bases from J, the junction contained 11 bases not matched to a gene. CDR3 length: 18 residues. This CDR3 reads CASSLGAVGAGAYNEQFF. The CDR3 DNA follows: TGCGCCAGCAGCTTGGGAGCCGTTGGGGCGGGAGCCTACAATGAGCAGTTCTTC.

The chain carries TRBV10-3 and TRBJ2-7, with 7 bases matching TRBD2. The V segment lost 8 bases and the J segment 0 bases; nucleotides outside the gene matches: 1. Germline V gives CDR1 ENHRY, CDR2 SYGVKD. The CDR3 has 12 amino acids. The CDR3 here is CAIWDYSYEQYF. In nucleotides, the CDR3 is TGTGCCATCTGGGACTACTCCTACGAGCAGTACTTC.

The chain uses TRBV7-3 and TRBJ2-3; no clear D. Germline V CDR1 and CDR2: SGHTA, FQGTGA. CDR3 length: 12 residues. V lost 5 bases and J 0 bases, leaving 3 bases between the germline ends. In nucleotides, the CDR3 is TGTGCCAGCAGCCCGAGCACAGATACGCAGTATTTT. Translated, it gives CASSPSTDTQYF.

The chain joins TRBV4-2 to TRBJ1-5; D gene unclear. The CDR3 spans 15 residues. The V and J ends lost 0 bases and 7 bases respectively, with 13 bases between them. CDR1 LGHNA and CDR2 YNFKEQ come from the germline V gene. CDR3 DNA sequence: TGTGCCAGCAGCCAAGATGTGGGCCGCCAGCAGCCCCAGCATTTT. Amino acid sequence: CASSQDVGRQQPQHF.

The genes are TRBV12-3 or TRBV12-4 and TRBJ2-2; D may be TRBD2 (5 bases). Trimming removed 4 bases at V and 7 bases at J, with 10 bases between. The CDR3 sequence is 13 residues long. CDR3 loop: CASSWEGGGELFF. The CDR3 DNA sequence: TGTGCCAGCAGTTGGGAAGGAGGCGGGGAGCTGTTTTTT.

The rearrangement uses TRBV19 and TRBJ1-1; 10 positions match TRBD1. From germline, CDR1 is LNHDA and CDR2 SQIVND (reference sequence). After removal of 5 bases from V and 3 bases from J, the junction contained 12 bases not matched to a gene. The CDR3 has 17 amino acids. CDR3 sequence (DNA): TGTGCCAGTAGTTCCTGGACAGGGGGGAGAAAGGACACTGAAGCTTTCTTT. Translated, it gives CASSSWTGGRKDTEAFF.

The chain is built from TRBV20-1 and TRBJ1-2, with a weak D call TRBD1 (5 bases). The V end was cut by 3 bases, the J end by 0 bases, with 8 bases between. Germline CDR1 DFQATT, CDR2 SNEGSKA (reference sequence). This CDR3 contains 13 residues. DNA of the CDR3: TGCAGTGCTAGTGGGGGGGCTAACTATGGCTACACCTTC. This encodes CSASGGANYGYTF.

The chain couples TRBV19 to TRBJ2-1, with 8 positions matching TRBD2. The trim removed 6 bases at V and 3 bases at J, leaving 7 bases unmatched. The germline V gene has CDR1 LNHDA and CDR2 SQIVND (reference sequence). The CDR3 contains 15 residues. The CDR3 region is CASSSRGRSYNEQFF. The CDR3, as DNA: TGTGCCAGTAGCTCGCGCGGGAGGAGCTACAATGAGCAGTTCTTC.

The rearrangement joins TRBV20-1 to TRBJ1-5; D may be TRBD1 (6 bases). CDR1 DFQATT and CDR2 SNEGSKA come from the germline V gene (reference sequence). This CDR3 has 13 amino acids. The V end lost 3 bases, the J end lost 5 bases, and 11 bases lay between the germline ends. The CDR3, as DNA: TGCAGTGCTAGTCAACAGGGAGATCAGCCCCAGCATTTT. Translated: CSASQQGDQPQHF.

This rearrangement joins TRBV18 to TRBJ1-3; D is uncertain. Germline V gene lookup returns CDR1 KGHSH and CDR2 LQKENI. This CDR3 has 14 amino acids. Trimming removed 3 bases from V and 0 bases from J, with 6 bases in between. In DNA, the CDR3 is TGTGCCAGCTCACCTAAGAGCTCTGGAAACACCATATATTTT. As protein: CASSPKSSGNTIYF.

The chain carries TRBV6-5 and TRBJ1-1, with a tentative D call TRBD1 (5 bases). This CDR3 region has 13 residues. CDR1 and CDR2 from the germline V gene are MNHEY and SVGAGI. V was pared by 7 bases and J by 10 bases, with 19 bases between. CDR3 coding DNA: TGTGCCAGCACCAGAACGGGCCCCCAGGGAGCTTTCTTT. This gives the protein CASTRTGPQGAFF.

This clone appeared a single time. The rearrangement links TRBV7-8 to TRBJ1-1; D is possibly TRBD1 (5 bases). This CDR3 contains 15 residues. The ends were cut back, 7 bases at V and 1 base at J, with 16 bases in the middle. The germline V gene has CDR1 SGHVS and CDR2 FQNEAQ. The CDR3 sequence: CASIELPGGNTEAFF. The CDR3 coding sequence is TGTGCCAGCATAGAACTTCCCGGGGGGAACACTGAAGCTTTCTTT.

V and J are TRBV6-4 and TRBJ2-3, with D maybe TRBD1 (6 bases). Trimming stripped 6 bases from V and 2 bases from J, with 12 bases between. CDR3 length: 14 amino acids. Germline CDR1 MRHNA, CDR2 SNTAGT. Here the CDR3 DNA reads TGTGCCAGCAGAGCAGGGGTCTCCACAGATACGCAGTATTTT. This codes for CASRAGVSTDTQYF.